These 19 T cell receptor beta chains came from one sample sequenced in a study of blood T cell repertoires in COVID-19. Using immunoSEQ multiplex PCR, the repertoire was profiled, and TCRdb retains in-frame clones only, with some absent. This sample has about 200,000 clones, with roughly 80% found just once. Sequences were obtained from peripheral blood. Receptor source: a human donor in a cohort sampled during active COVID-19.

The CDR3 region has the DNA TGTGCCAGTAGAACAGGGGGCAGGACTGAAGCTTTCTTT. It specifies CASRTGGRTEAFF. The V call is TRBV19, the J call TRBJ1-1; 9 positions match TRBD1. V dropped 6 bases and J dropped 5; count of bases not matched to a gene: 4. The V gene's germline CDR1 is LNHDA and CDR2 SQIVND (reference sequence). The CDR3 spans 13 residues.

The rearrangement uses TRBV5-8 and TRBJ2-5; a weak D match, TRBD2 (7 bases). Trimming took off 5 bases at V and 1 base at J, with 18 bases between the two ends. The length of the CDR3 is 16 residues. Per germline, CDR1 SGHTS and CDR2 YDEGEE. As DNA, the CDR3 is TGTGCCAGCAGACTGACGGGGGCGGGAGCCCAAGAGACCCAGTACTTC. It specifies CASRLTGAGAQETQYF.

Of note for this clone: Within the sample, other DNA sequences also encode this same CDR3. The CDR3 sequence: CASSEIAGGPYEQYF. In DNA form, the CDR3 reads TGTGCCAGCAGTGAAATAGCGGGAGGGCCCTACGAGCAGTACTTC. The J gene is TRBJ2-7, the V gene TRBV6-1; 11 bases line up with TRBD2. Germline assignment: CDR1 MNHNS and CDR2 SASEGT. Trimming removed 2 bases from V and 2 bases from J; junction bases left unmatched: 2. The CDR3 spans 15 residues.

This sequence joins TRBV9 and TRBJ2-1; 8 bases match TRBD2. CDR1 and CDR2 from the germline V gene are SGDLS and YYNGEE. Trimming at V came to 6 bases and at J to 5 bases, leaving 10 bases not matched to a gene. The CDR3 is made up of 15 amino acids. For the CDR3, the DNA is TGTGCCAGCAAGGGGAGCGGGAGCACGGACAATGAGCAGTTCTTC. It encodes CASKGSGSTDNEQFF.

The chain links TRBV10-2 to TRBJ2-1; 8 nucleotides line up with TRBD2. V was clipped by 3 bases and J by 9 bases; unmatched bases: 13. The CDR3 has 16 residues. Germline CDR1 reads WSHSY; CDR2 reads SAAADI. The CDR3 DNA is TGCGCCAGCAGTGAACACCGGACTAGCAAGGGCACTGAGCAGTTCTTC. Amino acids: CASSEHRTSKGTEQFF.

The chain combines TRBV7-2 with TRBJ2-7, with D maybe TRBD2 (5 bases). V gave up 3 bases and J gave up 0 bases, with 12 bases separating them. CDR3 length equals 15 residues. Per germline, CDR1 SGHTA and CDR2 FQGNSA. CDR3 DNA: TGTGCCAGCAGCTTCGGCGGGCGGAGCTCCTACGAGCAGTACTTC. Translating gives CASSFGGRSSYEQYF.

The chain combines TRBV6-6 with TRBJ2-3; 10 nucleotides line up with TRBD2. V trimming: 11 bases; J trimming: 4 bases; junction bases outside the gene matches: 9. In germline, CDR1 is MNHNY, CDR2 SVGAGI (reference sequence). CDR3 length equals 14 residues. CDR3 in amino acids: CASQRTSGADTQYF. Here the CDR3 DNA reads TGTGCCTCCCAACGGACTAGCGGAGCAGATACGCAGTATTTT.

The V gene is TRBV12-3 or TRBV12-4, the J gene TRBJ1-5; D not resolved. V gave up 4 bases and J gave up 0 bases, with 4 bases separating them. There are 13 residues in the CDR3. The CDR3 nucleotides read TGTGCCAGCAGTTGGGCTAGCAATCAGCCCCAGCATTTT. The encoded protein is CASSWASNQPQHF.

This clone was detected a few times. This sequence joins TRBV9 and TRBJ2-3; 7 bases match TRBD2. CDR1 is SGDLS, CDR2 YYNGEE, per germline. The CDR3 length is 15 residues. The J segment lost 1 base and the V segment lost 0 bases, leaving 2 bases of the junction unmatched. The chain's CDR3 is CASSVDTSGTDTQYF. The CDR3 DNA reads as TGTGCCAGCAGCGTAGATACTAGCGGCACAGATACGCAGTATTTT. Variable domain in full (rest from reference TRBV9 and TRBJ2-3): DSGVTQTPKHLITATGQRVTLRCSPRSGDLSVYWYQQSLDQGLQFLIQYYNGEERAKGNILERFSAQQFPDLHSELNLSSLELGDSALYFCASSVDTSGTDTQYFGPGTRLTVL.

This chain joins TRBV21-1 and TRBJ2-5; TRBD1, the table's D call, lacks a check against the DNA. TRBV21-1 is given as a pseudogene. This CDR3 is built from 14 residues. The CDR3 DNA follows: TGTGCCAGCAGCAAATTGGGGACACCGGAGACCCAGTACTTC. This codes for CASSKLGTPETQYF.

V and J are TRBV6-5 and TRBJ1-2; the D gene is possibly TRBD1 (6 bases). The CDR3 totals 14 residues. The ends were cut back, 5 bases at V and 6 bases at J, with 16 bases in the middle. The germline V gene encodes CDR1 MNHEY and CDR2 SVGAGI. Here the CDR3 DNA reads TGTGCCAGCAGTACCACAGGGAAGATTAATGGCTACACCTTC. It specifies CASSTTGKINGYTF.

This clone was counted a single time. The chain is built from TRBV24-1 and TRBJ1-1; TRBD1 is a possible D gene (5 bases). The CDR3 runs 15 residues. V gave up 6 bases and J gave up 3 bases, with 16 bases separating them. Germline values: CDR1 KGHDR, CDR2 SFDVKD. The CDR3 DNA sequence: TGTGCCACCAGTAAAGCGCAGCTAGGGGACACTGAAGCTTTCTTT. Translation: CATSKAQLGDTEAFF.

The V call is TRBV2, the J call TRBJ1-4; D remains ambiguous. With 4 bases removed from V and 4 bases from J, the gap between germline ends came to 4 bases. This CDR3 is 12 amino acids long. Looked up from germline, CDR1 is SNHLY and CDR2 is FYNNEI. The CDR3 bases are TGTGCCAGCAGTGTCAGTAATGAAAAACTGTTTTTT. Protein sequence: CASSVSNEKLFF.

This sequence joins TRBV7-2 and TRBJ1-2; D is possibly TRBD1 (5 bases). Germline CDR1 is SGHTA and CDR2 is FQGNSA. The CDR3 has 14 amino acids. Trimming cost V 1 base and J 7 bases, with 13 bases left between them. Here the CDR3 reads CASSLGAAGSGYTF. The CDR3, as DNA: TGTGCCAGCAGCTTAGGTGCGGCAGGGTCTGGCTACACCTTC.

V is TRBV6-2 or TRBV6-3 and J is TRBJ2-7; 10 nucleotides match TRBD2. J lost 4 bases, V lost 6 bases, and 6 bases had no gene match. The CDR3 totals 14 residues. Germline V gives CDR1 MNHEY, CDR2 SVGEGT. The CDR3 reads CASSSGRGKYEQYF. The CDR3 region has the DNA TGTGCCAGCAGCAGCGGGAGGGGAAAATACGAGCAGTACTTC.

The chain recombines TRBV2 with TRBJ1-1; the D gene is possibly TRBD1 (6 bases). The germline CDR1 and CDR2 sequences are SNHLY and FYNNEI. V lost 3 bases to trimming and J lost 1 base, with 9 bases between them. The CDR3 spans 14 residues. This chain's CDR3 is CASSDQGRNTEAFF. As DNA, the CDR3 is TGTGCCAGCAGTGATCAGGGGAGGAACACTGAAGCTTTCTTT.

This rearrangement joins TRBV5-1 to TRBJ2-7; weak D call: TRBD2 (5 bases). The length of the CDR3 is 15 residues. CDR1 SGHRS and CDR2 YFSETQ come from the germline V gene. The V end lost 2 bases, the J end lost 0 bases, and 12 bases lay between the germline ends. The CDR3 spells CASSFGSGSSYEQYF. CDR3 DNA sequence: TGCGCCAGCAGCTTTGGGTCTGGGAGCTCCTACGAGCAGTACTTC.

V usage is TRBV28 and J usage is TRBJ1-5; 9 bases align to TRBD1. V lost 6 bases and J lost 5; bases outside the gene matches: 5. Per germline, CDR1 MDHEN and CDR2 SYDVKM. The CDR3 contains 14 residues. CDR3 nucleotide sequence: TGTGCCAGCAGCAGGGGGACAGGGTATCAGCCCCAGCATTTT. It codes for CASSRGTGYQPQHF. Based on the CDR3 plus reference TRBV28 and TRBJ1-5, the full variable domain is DVKVTQSSRYLVKRTGEKVFLECVQDMDHENMFWYRQDPGLGLRLIYFSYDVKMKEKGDIPEGYSVSREKKERFSLILESASTNQTSMYLCASSRGTGYQPQHFGDGTRLSIL.

The rearrangement uses TRBV4-1 and TRBJ2-6; a weak D match, TRBD2 (5 bases). CDR3 length: 21 amino acids. Trimming removed 0 bases from V and 0 bases from J, with 21 bases in between. Germline loops: CDR1 MGHRA, CDR2 YSYEKL. CDR3 DNA sequence: TGCGCCAGCAGCCAAGACGAGAGGGCCGCAGGAGCTGTCTCTGGGGCCAACGTCCTGACTTTC. Its translation is CASSQDERAAGAVSGANVLTF.